This T cell receptor beta chain stems from a study of blood T cell repertoires in COVID-19. Per the original methods: By means of reference gene primer amplification, nucleated cell counts were estimated. Method: immunoSEQ multiplex PCR; TCRdb's copy keeps in-frame clones and lacks some. V, J and clone size reflect that table, while D and trimming were determined from the DNA. This repertoire shows approximately 230,000 clones, 65% to 90% found once; its top ten account for about 1.7%. Germline CDR1 and CDR2: SGHVS and FQNEAQ. Trimming took off 5 bases at V and 5 bases at J, with 19 bases between the two ends. This CDR3 region has 15 residues.

This chain joins TRBV7-8 and TRBJ2-7; D is unresolved. This sequence originates from a middle-aged man who had recovered from COVID-19. The material sequenced was PBMCs or T cells enriched from blood (not recorded which). The DNA of the CDR3 is TGTGCCAGCAGCCAGCTTCAAACCCCTTCGGACGAGCAGTACTTC. Translating it yields CASSQLQTPSDEQYF.